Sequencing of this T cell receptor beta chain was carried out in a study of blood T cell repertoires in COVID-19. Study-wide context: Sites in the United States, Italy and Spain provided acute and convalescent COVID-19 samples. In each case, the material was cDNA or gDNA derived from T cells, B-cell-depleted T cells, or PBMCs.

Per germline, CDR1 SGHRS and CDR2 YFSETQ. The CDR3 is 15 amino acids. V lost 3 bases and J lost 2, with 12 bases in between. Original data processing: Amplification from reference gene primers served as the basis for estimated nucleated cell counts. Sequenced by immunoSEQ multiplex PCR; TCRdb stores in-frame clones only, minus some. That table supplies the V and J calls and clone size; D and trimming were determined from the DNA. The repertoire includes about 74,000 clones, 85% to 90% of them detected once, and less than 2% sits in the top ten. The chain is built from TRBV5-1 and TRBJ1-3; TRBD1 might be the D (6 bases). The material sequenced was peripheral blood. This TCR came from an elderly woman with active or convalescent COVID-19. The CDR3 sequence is CASSSGQTAGNTIYF. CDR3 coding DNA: TGCGCCAGCAGCTCCGGACAGACCGCTGGAAACACCATATATTTT.